The next 12 T cell receptor beta chains were all read from a single sample in a study of spatial heterogeneity in lung cancer (dated by TCRdb to between 2018 and 2020). Receptor libraries were prepared by 5' RACE. Sequenced on a NextSeq 500. Clones were called with MiXCR by TCRdb after fastp trimmed the public reads at Q25, and only in-frame beta chains were retained. Rows with one shared CDR3 protein collapse into an entry with the most common genes and DNA. The sample contains 4,000 or so distinct CDR3 sequences, about a fifth of them found a single time. The ten largest clones represent 20% to 25% of the sample. Taken with the paper, the label for time point translates to: sample taken at primary tumor resection. Whole RNA extracted from tumor and nontumor lung tissue, or from cryopreserved PBMC samples, was used for TCR sequencing without cell sorting. The sequencing here drew on normal lung tissue next to the tumor, taken at surgery. The receptors were gathered from a female donor with early-stage non-small cell lung cancer.

This clonotype is medium-sized (0.01 to 0.1%) by share. The genes are TRBV10-3 and TRBJ1-3, with TRBD1 identical over 9 bases. The germline gives CDR1 ENHRY, CDR2 SYGVKD. Trimming at V came to 8 bases and at J to 7 bases, leaving 9 bases not matched to a gene. The CDR3 consists of 14 residues. This CDR3 is CAIGQGSEGNTIYF. Here the CDR3 DNA reads TGTGCCATCGGACAGGGGTCCGAAGGGAACACCATATATTTT.

This clonotype was detected a few times. This sequence joins TRBV28 and TRBJ1-2; D is undetermined. Germline-derived CDR1 and CDR2 are MDHEN and SYDVKM. Trimming cost V 9 bases and J 6 bases, with 11 bases left between them. The CDR3 has 11 residues. Here the CDR3 DNA reads TGTGCCAGTTACACTGAGAATGGCTACACCTTC. Encoded protein: CASYTENGYTF.

V and J are TRBV24-1 and TRBJ2-1; 11 bases are a match to TRBD2. CDR3 length equals 16 residues. V shed 2 bases, J shed 4 bases, and the junction held 3 bases outside the gene matches. Germline V gene data show CDR1 as KGHDR and CDR2 as SFDVKD. CDR3 in amino acids: CATSDSTSGRYNEQFF. The CDR3 DNA is TGTGCCACCAGTGATTCCACTAGCGGGAGATACAATGAGCAGTTCTTC.

In its sample, this clonotype is medium-sized. The V call is TRBV20-1, the J call TRBJ2-7, with 8 nucleotides matching TRBD1. The CDR3 has 14 residues. CDR1 and CDR2 from the germline V gene are DFQATT and SNEGSKA (reference sequence). Trimming removed 7 bases from V and 6 bases from J; junction bases left unmatched: 14. CDR3 sequence reads: CSGLFLQGGGEQYF. Here the CDR3 DNA reads TGCAGTGGCCTCTTCCTACAGGGGGGAGGCGAGCAGTACTTC.

By sample share, this clonotype is medium-sized. V and J are TRBV7-8 and TRBJ2-1; the match to TRBD2 covers 13 bases. Germline loops: CDR1 SGHVS, CDR2 FQNEAQ. The CDR3 sequence is 15 residues long. V shed 6 bases and J 7 bases; nucleotides not matched to a gene: 6. CDR3 loop: CASRATSGRGNEQFF. The CDR3 DNA follows: TGTGCCAGCAGGGCTACTAGCGGGAGGGGGAATGAGCAGTTCTTC.

In this sample, this clonotype turned up once. This chain joins TRBV2 and TRBJ1-2, with 8 bases aligning to TRBD1. CDR1 is SNHLY, CDR2 FYNNEI, per germline. The CDR3 is 14 residues long. Losses at the gene ends were 4 bases for V and 6 bases for J; bases not matched to a gene: 7. CDR3 bases: TGTGCCAGCAGTGTTGTCAGGGGGCAGGATGGCTACACCTTC. Translation: CASSVVRGQDGYTF.

The rearrangement uses TRBV3-1 and TRBJ1-1; unclear D gene. Germline V gives CDR1 LGHDT, CDR2 YNNKEL (reference sequence). V dropped 0 bases and J dropped 4 bases, with 12 bases sitting between them. The CDR3 has 15 residues. The CDR3 DNA reads TGTGCCAGCAGCCAAGATCAGCGTTTTGGCACTGAAGCTTTCTTT. This encodes CASSQDQRFGTEAFF.

The chain carries TRBV5-1 and TRBJ2-1, with no clear D. The germline V gene has CDR1 SGHRS and CDR2 YFSETQ. This CDR3 comprises 13 residues. V dropped 0 bases and J dropped 7 bases, with 8 bases sitting between them. The CDR3 reads CASSLDAENEQFF. The CDR3 bases are TGCGCCAGCAGCTTGGACGCCGAGAATGAGCAGTTCTTC.

The chain recombines TRBV20-1 with TRBJ2-7; 9 positions match TRBD2. This CDR3 region has 15 residues. The V segment lost 3 bases and the J segment 0 bases; nucleotides outside the gene matches: 6. CDR1 and CDR2 from the germline V gene are DFQATT and SNEGSKA (reference sequence). Here the CDR3 reads CSASALAGSSYEQYF. In nucleotides, the CDR3 is TGCAGTGCTAGCGCCCTAGCGGGGAGCTCCTACGAGCAGTACTTC.

In this sample, this clonotype is medium-sized. The chain combines TRBV2 with TRBJ2-2, with 8 bases fitting TRBD2. After removal of 7 bases from V and 6 bases from J, the junction contained 7 bases not matched to a gene. Germline CDR1 and CDR2: SNHLY and FYNNEI. The CDR3 has 14 amino acids. In DNA, the CDR3 is TGTGCCAGCATTCGGCTAGCGGGCTCCGGGGAGCTGTTTTTT. Protein sequence: CASIRLAGSGELFF.

V gene TRBV18 combines with J gene TRBJ2-3, with TRBD1 identical over 7 bases. There are 15 residues in the CDR3. Germline CDR1 and CDR2: KGHSH and LQKENI. V lost 5 bases and J lost 0; bases outside the gene matches: 5. The CDR3 reads CASSYPGQSTDTQYF. CDR3 DNA sequence: TGTGCCAGCTCATATCCGGGACAGAGCACAGATACGCAGTATTTT.

By proportion, this clonotype is medium-sized (0.01 to 0.1%). The chain employs TRBV6-4 and TRBJ2-7, with a tentative D call TRBD1 (6 bases). Deletions cut 2 bases from V and 3 bases from J, with 11 bases between. The CDR3 contains 14 residues. The germline V gene encodes CDR1 MRHNA and CDR2 SNTAGT. CDR3 residues: CASSDNRDSYEQYF. CDR3 DNA sequence: TGTGCCAGCAGTGACAACAGGGATAGCTACGAGCAGTACTTC.